This note documents a single T cell receptor (beta chain) sequence. Antigen unknown. This sample stems from a study of cytomegalovirus exposure and HLA in healthy donors. Across the whole study: About 82 million unique TCRs from HLA-typed donors were held in an early release of data. Assignment to the Caucasian-associated ancestry cluster applied to 75% to 85% of the approximately 360 genotyped donors. Overall study results and limits: The study put roughly 160 TCR beta chains on its list as cytomegalovirus-associated.

The PCR used 60 Vbeta and 13 Jbeta primers. Generated by immunoSEQ multiplex PCR, the TCRdb table keeps only in-frame clones and is missing some. The sample yields some 90,000 clones, 60% to 80% seen once. The germline gives CDR1 WNHNN, CDR2 SYGVQD (reference sequence). This CDR3 comprises 14 residues. With 9 bases removed from V and 2 bases from J, the gap between germline ends came to 17 bases. The sequenced sample consisted of PBMCs. The rearrangement links TRBV10-1 to TRBJ2-7; a weak D match, TRBD1 (5 bases). This TCR came from a man aged 55 to 69 in good health and CMV-seronegative. The chain's CDR3 is CASSLAGLPYEQYF. The CDR3 nucleotides read TGCGCCAGTAGTCTGGCAGGGCTTCCCTACGAGCAGTACTTC.